The next 9 T cell receptor beta chains were all read from a single sample in a study of spatial heterogeneity in lung cancer (dated by TCRdb to about 2019). Receptors were amplified or captured by 5' RACE. The sequencer was a NextSeq 500. TCRdb reprocessed the public reads (quality trimming at Q25 with fastp, clone calling with MiXCR) and kept in-frame beta chains. Entries are consolidated by CDR3 protein sequence, retaining the most common genes and DNA. The sample records 10,000 to 12,000 distinct CDR3 sequences, approximately 8.6% of which are singletons. Approximately 24% of the sample rests with the top ten. According to the study, the label for this sample's time point signals: sample taken at primary tumor resection. For TCR sequencing, whole RNA was extracted from tumor and nontumor lung tissue, or from cryopreserved PBMC samples, and no cell sorting was done. This specimen was PBMCs, taken at surgery. The receptors here all came from a male donor with early-stage non-small cell lung cancer.

Sample share makes this clonotype medium-sized. This chain connects TRBV7-8 to TRBJ1-2; 10 bases are a match to TRBD1. Unmatched junction bases numbered 13, after V lost 1 base and J lost 8 bases. The CDR3 has 17 amino acids. Looked up from germline, CDR1 is SGHVS and CDR2 is FQNEAQ. CDR3: CASSLVVTGGKFVGYTF. The CDR3 DNA reads TGTGCCAGCAGCTTAGTTGTGACAGGGGGCAAATTCGTAGGCTACACCTTC.

V usage is TRBV14 and J usage is TRBJ1-6; D unresolved. Deletions cut 6 bases from V and 8 bases from J, with 14 bases between. This CDR3 has 14 amino acids. Per germline, CDR1 SGHDN and CDR2 FVKESK. CDR3 coding DNA: TGTGCCAGCAGTCGGACGATTCGAGATTCACCCCTCCACTTT. Protein: CASSRTIRDSPLHF.

Many counts were recorded for this clonotype. The gene calls are TRBV27 and TRBJ2-2, with a tentative D call TRBD2 (6 bases). Trimming took 5 bases from V and 5 from J, leaving 18 bases between them. CDR3 length equals 16 residues. CDR1 and CDR2 from the germline V gene are MNHEY and SMNVEV (reference sequence). Here the CDR3 reads CASSLAGQRGTGELFF. CDR3 DNA sequence: TGTGCCAGCAGTCTCGCAGGGCAACGGGGGACCGGGGAGCTGTTTTTT.

In this sample, this clonotype turned up once. The CDR3 here is CASSPGLAGANPTDTQYF. CDR3 in DNA: TGCGCCAGCAGCCCGGGTTTAGCGGGGGCCAACCCCACAGATACGCAGTATTTT. V is TRBV5-1 and J is TRBJ2-3; TRBD2 matches at 9 bases. Unmatched junction bases numbered 14, after V lost 4 bases and J lost 2 bases. The germline V gene has CDR1 SGHRS and CDR2 YFSETQ. The CDR3 length is 18 residues.

This clonotype has at least ten counts. The V call is TRBV6-6, the J call TRBJ1-5; TRBD1 aligns across 8 bases. Looked up from germline, CDR1 is MNHNY and CDR2 is SVGAGI (reference sequence). The CDR3 length is 18 residues. Losses at the gene ends were 8 bases for V and 7 bases for J; bases not matched to a gene: 22. The CDR3 protein is CASASGTGTGPSGQPQHF. The CDR3, as DNA: TGTGCCAGCGCTAGTGGGACCGGGACAGGCCCCTCAGGACAGCCCCAGCATTTT.

This clonotype appeared many times. This chain connects TRBV15 to TRBJ1-4; no clear D. This CDR3 region has 16 residues. CDR1 is LNHNV and CDR2 is YYDKDF in the germline V gene (reference sequence). Trimming pared 1 base from V and 0 bases from J, leaving 9 bases between. This CDR3 reads CATSRGPGPTNEKLFF. In DNA, the CDR3 is TGTGCCACCAGCAGAGGTCCCGGGCCAACTAATGAAAAACTGTTTTTT.

This clonotype was counted many times. This chain uses TRBV7-2 with TRBJ1-6; tentatively, D is TRBD1 (6 bases). Germline V lookup: CDR1 SGHTA, CDR2 FQGNSA. This CDR3 is built from 16 residues. V lost 2 bases and J lost 12, with 20 bases in between. In nucleotides, the CDR3 is TGTGCCAGCAGCTTATATGGGGTAGGGGGAAAAAAACCCCTCCACTTT. Its translation: CASSLYGVGGKKPLHF.

By share, this clonotype ranks as medium-sized (0.01 to 0.1%). For the CDR3, the DNA is TGCGCCAGCAGCCCGTCCTGGGCAGGGGCCTATGGCTACACCTTC. Its translation: CASSPSWAGAYGYTF. The rearrangement links TRBV4-1 to TRBJ1-2; D perhaps matches TRBD1 (6 bases). Germline CDR1 and CDR2: MGHRA and YSYEKL. Trimming pared 4 bases from V and 4 bases from J, leaving 16 bases between. CDR3 length equals 15 residues.

This clonotype was seen many times. V is TRBV3-1 and J is TRBJ2-2; D is undetermined. This CDR3 contains 15 residues. V gave up 4 bases and J gave up 0 bases, with 9 bases separating them. Germline V gene sequence: CDR1 LGHDT, CDR2 YNNKEL (reference sequence). CDR3 loop: CASSRVPANTGELFF. The CDR3 region has the DNA TGTGCCAGCAGCCGCGTACCTGCGAACACCGGGGAGCTGTTTTTT. Supplemented by reference TRBV3-1 and TRBJ2-2, the full variable domain reads DTAVSQTPKYLVTQMGNDKSIKCEQNLGHDTMYWYKQDSKKFLKIMFSYNNKELIINETVPNRFSPKSPDKAHLNLHINSLELGDSAVYFCASSRVPANTGELFFGEGSRLTVL.